Sequencing of this T cell receptor beta chain was carried out in a study of cytomegalovirus exposure and HLA in healthy donors. Overall study results and limits: Reports described diagnosis of cytomegalovirus status by the classifier as highly specific and sensitive. Later work showed greater clonal expansion in HLA-associated TCR beta chains than in equally common others. The authors judged a highly shared variant cluster likely a sequencing artifact.

The CDR3 length is 14 residues. V was trimmed by 4 bases and J by 4 bases, leaving 13 bases between them. The germline V gene encodes CDR1 MGHRA and CDR2 YSYEKL. Researchers ran the PCR with 60 Vbeta and 13 Jbeta primers. Here immunoSEQ multiplex PCR was the method, and the copy in TCRdb shows in-frame clones only, minus some. The table has around 160,000 clones, 75% seen once. Regarding this clone: Its antigen is undetermined.

The clonotype was recovered from a male donor in good health and CMV-seronegative. The sequenced material came from PBMCs. This chain joins TRBV4-1 and TRBJ2-5; tentatively, D is TRBD1 (6 bases). The CDR3 region has the DNA TGCGCCAGCAGCCCCTGGACAGCGGTAGAGACCCAGTACTTC. The encoded protein is CASSPWTAVETQYF.